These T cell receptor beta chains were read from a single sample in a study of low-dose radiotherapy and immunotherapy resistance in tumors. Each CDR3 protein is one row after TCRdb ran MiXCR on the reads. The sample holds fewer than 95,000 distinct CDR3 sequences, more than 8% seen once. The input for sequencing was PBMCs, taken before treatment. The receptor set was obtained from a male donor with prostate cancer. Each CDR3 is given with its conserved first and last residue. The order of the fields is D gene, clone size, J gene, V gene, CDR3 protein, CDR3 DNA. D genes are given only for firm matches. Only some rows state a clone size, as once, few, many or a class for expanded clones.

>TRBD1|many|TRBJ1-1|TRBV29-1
CSVERQGPGTEAFF
TGCAGCGTTGAACGACAGGGGCCGGGCACTGAAGCTTTCTTT
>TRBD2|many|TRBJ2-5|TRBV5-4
CASRTAGGIETQYF
TGTGCCAGCAGGACGGCGGGAGGTATAGAGACCCAGTACTTC
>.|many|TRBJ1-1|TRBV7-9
CASSAGTSLNTEAFF
TGTGCCAGCAGCGCCGGGACAAGCCTTAACACTGAAGCTTTCTTT
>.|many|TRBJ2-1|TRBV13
CASSLRTFNEQFF
TGTGCCAGCAGCCTGCGTACCTTCAATGAGCAGTTCTTC
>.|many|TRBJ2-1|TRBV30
CARGGGGNEQFF
TGTGCCCGGGGAGGGGGCGGGAACGAGCAGTTCTTC
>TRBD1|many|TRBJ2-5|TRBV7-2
CASRSDRGRETQYF
TGTGCCAGCAGGAGCGACAGGGGGCGGGAGACCCAGTACTTC
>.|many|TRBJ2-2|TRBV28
CASTPPWGTGELFF
TGTGCCAGCACTCCACCTTGGGGCACCGGGGAGCTGTTTTTT
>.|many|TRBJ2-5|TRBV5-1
CASSLGGTAGTQYF
TGCGCCAGCAGCTTAGGAGGGACGGCGGGGACCCAGTACTTC
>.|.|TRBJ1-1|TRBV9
CASSPGGGLNTEAFF
TGTGCCAGCAGCCCAGGTGGGGGACTGAACACTGAAGCTTTCTTT
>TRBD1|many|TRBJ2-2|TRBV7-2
CASSWGQGEGELFF
TGTGCCAGCAGCTGGGGACAGGGGGAGGGGGAGCTGTTTTTT
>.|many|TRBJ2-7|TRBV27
CASSPRGHSSYEQYF
TGTGCCAGCAGCCCCCGGGGGCATAGCTCCTACGAGCAGTACTTC
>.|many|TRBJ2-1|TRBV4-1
CASSQYSVAVSYNEQFF
TGCGCCAGCAGCCAATATTCCGTGGCGGTATCCTACAATGAGCAGTTCTTC
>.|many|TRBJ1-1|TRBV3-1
CASSHRAGKSGNTEAFF
TGTGCCAGCAGCCATCGGGCAGGGAAAAGCGGAAACACTGAAGCTTTCTTT
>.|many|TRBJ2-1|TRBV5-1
CASSLGYYARGSYNEQFF
TGCGCCAGCAGCTTGGGATATTACGCCCGAGGGTCCTACAATGAGCAGTTCTTC
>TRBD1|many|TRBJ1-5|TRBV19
CASNSRQGRNQPQHF
TGTGCCAGTAATAGCCGACAGGGGCGCAATCAGCCCCAGCATTTT
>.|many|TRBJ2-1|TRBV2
CASRDRVTSGYNEQFF
TGTGCCAGCCGGGACAGGGTGACTAGCGGGTACAATGAGCAGTTCTTC
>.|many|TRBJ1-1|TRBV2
CASQTEADTEAFF
TGTGCCAGCCAGACGGAGGCGGACACTGAAGCTTTCTTT
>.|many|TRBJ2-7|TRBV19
CASSIGHTYEQYF
TGTGCCAGTAGTATCGGACATACCTACGAGCAGTACTTC
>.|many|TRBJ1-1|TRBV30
CAWSLSNTEAFF
TGTGCCTGGAGTCTGTCGAACACTGAAGCTTTCTTT
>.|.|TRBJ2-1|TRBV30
CAWSVRSYNEQFF
TGTGCCTGGAGTGTACGCAGTTACAATGAGCAGTTCTTC
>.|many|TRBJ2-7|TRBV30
CAWSRGAQYEQYF
TGTGCCTGGAGTCGGGGGGCTCAATACGAGCAGTACTTC
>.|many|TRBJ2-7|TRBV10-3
CATASGPNSYEQYF
TGTGCCACCGCAAGCGGTCCCAACTCCTACGAGCAGTACTTC
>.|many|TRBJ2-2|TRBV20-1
CSATGVKNTGELFF
TGCAGTGCTACAGGGGTAAAGAACACCGGGGAGCTGTTTTTT